This T cell receptor (beta chain) was captured in a study of T cell responses to AZD1222 COVID-19 vaccine. Points from the study as a whole: Across the whole spike, CD4 TCRs peaked at regions 160-218 and 743-854. Spike-specific TCR breadth and depth grew following two AZD1222 doses. Reports say nearly half of spike-specific TCRs go after unmutated variant regions. Repertoires were obtained solely post-peak T cell response.

Sequenced by immunoSEQ multiplex PCR; TCRdb stores in-frame clones only, minus some. The sample lists roughly 150,000 clones, 70% to 90% occurring once. CDR1 is MNHEY, CDR2 SVGEGT, per germline. The CDR3 loop spans 15 amino acids. V lost 2 bases to trimming and J lost 0 bases, with 10 bases between them. Concerning this clone: As yet, its antigen is unknown.

This TCR derives from an adult who had recovered from COVID-19. This sample comprised peripheral blood, obtained after recovery from COVID-19. V gene TRBV6-2 or TRBV6-3 combines with J gene TRBJ1-2; D ambiguous. DNA for the CDR3: TGTGCCAGCAGTTACGTGAACAGAGCTAACTATGGCTACACCTTC. It translates to CASSYVNRANYGYTF.